A single T cell receptor (beta chain) is shown here with its context. Its antigen remains unidentified. After autologous stem cell transplantation all patients relapsed, and prior brentuximab vedotin exposure differed between cohorts. Sequencing used immunoSEQ multiplex PCR; TCRdb keeps in-frame clones, though not all of them. The sample lists about 19,000 clones, roughly 77% occurring once. The sample is drawn from a study of PD-1 blockade in classical Hodgkin lymphoma. Across the whole study: Patients were dosed intravenously with nivolumab at 3 mg/kg every 2 weeks.

The CDR3 extends over 14 amino acids. CDR1 and CDR2 from the germline V gene are LNHDA and SQIVND (reference sequence). V shed 5 bases and J shed 3 bases, with 14 bases lying between them. Study-level results: Baseline TCR diversity was reportedly lower in newly diagnosed patients than healthy donors. Significant TCR diversity gains by C4D1 occurred in CD4+ but not CD8+ cells. Whoever responded completely had baseline diversity much like that seen in newly diagnosed patients.

V usage is TRBV19 and J usage is TRBJ2-7; D is perhaps TRBD1 or TRBD2 (5 bases each). This clonotype was obtained from a human donor with classical Hodgkin lymphoma. The sequenced sample was peripheral blood mononuclear cells (PBMCs), obtained before the second cycle of nivolumab. CDR3 bases: TGTGCCAGTAGTGTAACAGGACTTGACTACGAGCAGTACTTC. It specifies CASSVTGLDYEQYF.